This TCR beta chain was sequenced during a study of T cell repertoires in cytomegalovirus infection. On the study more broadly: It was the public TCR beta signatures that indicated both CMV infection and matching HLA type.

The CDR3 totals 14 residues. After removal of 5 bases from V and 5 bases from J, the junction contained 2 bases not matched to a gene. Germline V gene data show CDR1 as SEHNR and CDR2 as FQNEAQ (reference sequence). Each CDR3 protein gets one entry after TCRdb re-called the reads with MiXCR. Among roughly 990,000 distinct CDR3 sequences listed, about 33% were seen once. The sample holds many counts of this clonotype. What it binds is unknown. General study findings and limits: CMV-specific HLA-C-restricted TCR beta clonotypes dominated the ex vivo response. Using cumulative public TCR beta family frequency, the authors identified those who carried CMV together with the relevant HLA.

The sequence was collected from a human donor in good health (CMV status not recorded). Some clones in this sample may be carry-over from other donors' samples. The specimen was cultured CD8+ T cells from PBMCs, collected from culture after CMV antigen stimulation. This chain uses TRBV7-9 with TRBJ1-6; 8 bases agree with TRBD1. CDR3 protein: CASSGQGHNSPLHF. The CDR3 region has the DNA TGTGCCAGCAGCGGACAGGGTCATAATTCACCCCTCCACTTT.